This is a list of T cell receptor beta chains from one sample in a study of blood T cell repertoires in COVID-19. Profiled with immunoSEQ multiplex PCR; TCRdb holds only in-frame clones, not every one. The sample consists of around 200,000 clones, 80% to 85% of them appearing once. Material for sequencing was peripheral blood. The receptor source for this set is a human donor in a cohort sampled during active COVID-19. The CDR3 runs from the conserved cysteine through the conserved F or W. D genes are given only for firm matches. Size is omitted from some rows. Given values are once, few, many or a class for expanded clones.

J | V | size | D | DNA | CDR3
TRBJ2-3 | TRBV28 | - | TRBD1 | TGTGCCAGCAGACCAACAGGGGGCACAGATACGCAGTATTTT | CASRPTGGTDTQYF
TRBJ2-1 | TRBV4-2 | - | TRBD2 | TGTGCCAGCAGTACTAGCGGGAGGAGCTCCTACAATGAGCAGTTCTTC | CASSTSGRSSYNEQFF
TRBJ2-5 | TRBV5-1 | - | - | TGCGCCAGCAGCTACTTGGAGACCCAGTACTTC | CASSYLETQYF
TRBJ1-5 | TRBV2 | - | TRBD1 | TGTGCCAGCAGGGTAGGAGGGGGCGATGGCGGCAATCAGCCCCAGCATTTT | CASRVGGGDGGNQPQHF
TRBJ2-7 | TRBV10-3 | - | TRBD2 | TGTGCCATCAGCCGGACTAGCGGTTACGAGCAGTACTTC | CAISRTSGYEQYF
TRBJ2-7 | TRBV7-2 | - | - | TGTGCCAGCAGCACTGAGACAGGCCATTCCTACGAGCAGTACTTC | CASSTETGHSYEQYF
TRBJ2-5 | TRBV28 | - | - | TGTGCCAGCAGCTGGGGGACTGGTGCACAAGAGACCCAGTACTTC | CASSWGTGAQETQYF
TRBJ2-3 | TRBV27 | - | - | TGTGCCAGCAGTTTATACCCGGGATTGGATACGCAGTATTTT | CASSLYPGLDTQYF
TRBJ2-3 | TRBV6-2/TRBV6-3 | - | TRBD2 | TGTGCCAGCAGTTACTCTGGACTAGCGGGAGGGAGCACAGATACGCAGTATTTT | CASSYSGLAGGSTDTQYF
TRBJ2-7 | TRBV6-6 | - | - | TGTGCCAGCAGTTACTCGATTCCAGGAGGTACCGAGTACTTC | CASSYSIPGGTEYF
TRBJ2-7 | TRBV24-1 | - | TRBD1 | TGTGCCACCAGTGATTCCCGGACAGGGGGTTCGGACGAGCAGTACTTC | CATSDSRTGGSDEQYF
TRBJ2-7 | TRBV25-1 | - | TRBD1 | TGTGCCAGCAGTGTGGGACAGAGATTCTCCTACGAGCAGTACTTC | CASSVGQRFSYEQYF
TRBJ1-2 | TRBV30 | - | - | TGTGCCTGGAGTGGAAATCTAGGGGCAGGGAAGATAGGCTATGGCTACACCTTC | CAWSGNLGAGKIGYGYTF
TRBJ1-4 | TRBV5-3 | once | TRBD1 | TGTGCCAGAAGCACTATACACAGGGGTAATGAAAAACTGTTTTTT | CARSTIHRGNEKLFF
TRBJ1-5 | TRBV10-3 | - | - | TGTGCCATCAGTGATGCGCTGAACAATCAGCCCCAGCATTTT | CAISDALNNQPQHF
TRBJ1-1 | TRBV7-2 | - | - | TGTGCCAGCAGCCCCTACGGAGCGGCTCCCATGAACACTGAAGCTTTCTTT | CASSPYGAAPMNTEAFF
TRBJ1-4 | TRBV30 | once | - | TGTGCCTGGAGGATGAGGGGGTTTAATGAAAAACTGTTTTTT | CAWRMRGFNEKLFF
TRBJ1-1 | TRBV27 | - | TRBD1 | TGTGCCAGCAGTCCACGGACAGGGTGGGGCACTGAAGCTTTCTTT | CASSPRTGWGTEAFF
TRBJ1-2 | TRBV27 | - | - | TGTGCCAGCACCCTCGGTTATTTCAAAAGCTATGGCTACACCTTC | CASTLGYFKSYGYTF
TRBJ2-7 | TRBV3-1/TRBV3-2 | once | TRBD2 | TGTGCCAGCAGCCTGTTAGCGGGACCCTACGAGCAGTACTTC | CASSLLAGPYEQYF
TRBJ1-2 | TRBV6-5 | - | TRBD1 | TGTGCCAGCATAGCCGGGACAGGGGTTTTCAGTGGCTACACCTTC | CASIAGTGVFSGYTF
TRBJ2-7 | TRBV28 | - | TRBD2 | TGTGCCAGCAGTGGCGAACTAGCGGGAGGGACTTACGAGCAGTACTTC | CASSGELAGGTYEQYF